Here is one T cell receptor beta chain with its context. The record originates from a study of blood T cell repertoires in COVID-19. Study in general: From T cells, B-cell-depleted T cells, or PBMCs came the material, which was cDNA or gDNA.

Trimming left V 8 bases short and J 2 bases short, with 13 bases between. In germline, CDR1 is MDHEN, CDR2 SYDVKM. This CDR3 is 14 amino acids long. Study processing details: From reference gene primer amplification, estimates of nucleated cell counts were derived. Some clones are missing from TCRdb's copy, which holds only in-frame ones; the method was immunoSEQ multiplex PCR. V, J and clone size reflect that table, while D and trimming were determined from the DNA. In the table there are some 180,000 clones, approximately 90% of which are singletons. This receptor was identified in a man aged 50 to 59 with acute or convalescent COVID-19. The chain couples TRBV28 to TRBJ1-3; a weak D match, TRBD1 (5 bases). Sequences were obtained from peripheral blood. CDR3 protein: CASGAGRPGNTIYF. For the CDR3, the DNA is TGTGCCAGCGGGGCAGGGAGGCCTGGAAACACCATATATTTT.